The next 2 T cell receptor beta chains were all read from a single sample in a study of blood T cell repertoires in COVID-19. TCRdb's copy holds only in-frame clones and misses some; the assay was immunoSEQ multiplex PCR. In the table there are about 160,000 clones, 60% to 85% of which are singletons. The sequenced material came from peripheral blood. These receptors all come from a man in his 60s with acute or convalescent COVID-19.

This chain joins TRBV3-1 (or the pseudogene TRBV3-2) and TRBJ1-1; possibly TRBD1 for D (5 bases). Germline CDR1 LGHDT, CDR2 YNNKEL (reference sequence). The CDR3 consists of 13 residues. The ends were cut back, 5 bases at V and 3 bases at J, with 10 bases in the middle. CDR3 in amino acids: CASSSQGDTEAFF. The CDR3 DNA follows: TGTGCCAGCAGCTCCCAAGGGGACACTGAAGCTTTCTTT.

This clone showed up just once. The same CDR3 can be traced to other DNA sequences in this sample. CDR3 amino acids: CASSFGTGSYEQYF. For the CDR3, the DNA is TGCGCCAGCAGCTTTGGGACAGGATCCTACGAGCAGTACTTC. The chain carries TRBV5-1 and TRBJ2-7, with 8 bases that match TRBD1. The CDR3 is 14 residues long. The V gene end was trimmed by 2 bases and the J gene end by 1 base; junction bases not matched to a gene: 2. Germline CDR1 SGHRS, CDR2 YFSETQ.